This TCR beta chain originates from a study of T cell responses to AZD1222 COVID-19 vaccine. Turning to this clone: Its antigen is not identified.

Whole-study findings and limits: Donors were mostly white British, more females; clonal diversity possibly underestimated. Mapped onto spike, vaccine-associated CD4 TCRs spanned it and were dominant at 160-218 and 743-854.

Between the trimmed V and J ends, which lost 0 bases and 11 bases, there was a span of 23 bases. The CDR3 runs to 16 residues. CDR1 LGHDT and CDR2 YNNKEL come from the germline V gene (reference sequence). Assay: immunoSEQ multiplex PCR; the TCRdb copy retains only in-frame clones and omits some. Found here are 150,000 to 200,000 clones, approximately 94% of them singletons; the top ten hold 3.6%. The TCR was taken from an adult who received the MenACWY meningococcal vaccine as a control. Sample: peripheral blood, taken 28 days after the second dose of the MenACWY control vaccine. V gene TRBV3-1 (or the pseudogene TRBV3-2) combines with J gene TRBJ2-7; D may be TRBD2 (6 bases). The CDR3 region is CASSQDRSGAPLREYF. As DNA, the CDR3 is TGTGCCAGCAGCCAAGATCGTAGCGGAGCTCCCCTCCGGGAGTACTTC.